These 19 T cell receptor beta chains were sequenced from one sample in a study of shared clonotypes between healthy human individuals (dated by TCRdb to 2018 to 2021). Library preparation used the immunoSEQ multiplex PCR assay. The table comes from immuneACCESS by way of TCRdb, which keeps in-frame sequences with V and J called. Part of the clones is missing from these tables; in studies checked, under half for an unresolved V gene and the rest for unknown reasons. For this sample the table gives around 750,000 clones, of which around 74% were detected only once. The ten largest account for roughly 1.7% of the sample. Sample: memory CD4+ T cells sorted from blood. Per the publication, the cell subset or site label means: CD45RA-negative fraction. The receptors originated from a woman aged 25 to 39 in good health.

The rearrangement links TRBV11-2 to TRBJ2-3, with D possibly being TRBD2 (6 bases). The length of the CDR3 is 15 residues. Germline CDR1 is SGHAT and CDR2 is FQNNGV. Trimming stripped 1 base from V and 3 bases from J, with 11 bases between. CDR3 DNA: TGTGCCAGCAGCTTAGTGGGACTCGAAACAGATACGCAGTATTTT. Protein product: CASSLVGLETDTQYF.

This clone turned up a few times. The genes are TRBV15 and TRBJ2-1; D possibly corresponds to TRBD2 (5 bases). The V gene's germline CDR1 is LNHNV and CDR2 YYDKDF (reference sequence). The CDR3 is 15 amino acids. Deletions cut 1 base from V and 7 bases from J, with 14 bases between. CDR3 loop: CATSRGREGGNEQFF. DNA for the CDR3: TGTGCCACCAGCAGAGGCCGCGAGGGCGGGAATGAGCAGTTCTTC. The complete variable domain, with remaining parts taken from reference TRBV15 and TRBJ2-1, reads DAMVIQNPRYQVTQFGKPVTLSCSQTLNHNVMYWYQQKSSQAPKLLFHYYDKDFNNEADTPDNFQSRRPNTSFCFLDIRSPGLGDTAMYLCATSRGREGGNEQFFGPGTRLTVL.

This chain uses TRBV21-1 with TRBJ2-7. TRBV21-1 is deemed a pseudogene. The length of the CDR3 is 18 residues. CDR3: CASSKTPYRDVSSYEQYF. Here the CDR3 DNA reads TGTGCCAGCAGCAAAACTCCATACCGGGACGTAAGCTCCTACGAGCAGTACTTC.

Of note for this clone: The same CDR3 also results from other DNA sequences found in this sample. The J gene is TRBJ2-5, the V gene TRBV5-1; D is unresolved. The germline V gene has CDR1 SGHRS and CDR2 YFSETQ. Trimming cost V 4 bases and J 1 base, with 2 bases left between them. This CDR3 comprises 11 residues. The CDR3 sequence is CASSSQETQYF. The CDR3 DNA reads TGCGCCAGCAGCAGCCAAGAGACCCAGTACTTC.

This clone was seen a single time. This sequence joins TRBV5-5 and TRBJ1-1; 7 bases are a match to TRBD1. V lost 4 bases to trimming and J lost 1 base; unmatched junction nucleotides: 7. This CDR3 contains 15 residues. Germline assignment: CDR1 SGHKS and CDR2 YYEKEE (reference sequence). The CDR3 reads CASSQGEPRNTEAFF. As DNA, the CDR3 is TGTGCCAGCAGCCAGGGGGAACCGAGGAACACTGAAGCTTTCTTT. The whole variable domain, remainder taken from reference TRBV5-5 and TRBJ1-1, is DAGVTQSPTHLIKTRGQQVTLRCSPISGHKSVSWYQQVLGQGPQFIFQYYEKEERGRGNFPDRFSARQFPNYSSELNVNALLLGDSALYLCASSQGEPRNTEAFFGQGTRLTVV.

The chain has TRBV11-2 and TRBJ2-5; 11 bases match TRBD2. The germline V gene encodes CDR1 SGHAT and CDR2 FQNNGV. V lost 1 base and J lost 5; bases outside the gene matches: 6. The length of the CDR3 is 16 residues. The CDR3 loop reads CASSLGVAGGPETQYF. The CDR3 DNA reads as TGTGCCAGCAGCTTAGGAGTAGCGGGAGGGCCCGAGACCCAGTACTTC.

V gene TRBV29-1 combines with J gene TRBJ2-4; 9 bases are shared with TRBD1. Per the germline V gene, CDR1 is SQVTM and CDR2 is ANQGSEA. The J segment lost 3 bases and the V segment lost 1 base, leaving 10 bases of the junction unmatched. CDR3 length: 17 amino acids. CDR3 protein: CSVEGRGTGFSKNIQYF. As DNA, the CDR3 is TGCAGCGTTGAAGGTCGTGGGACAGGGTTTAGCAAAAACATTCAGTACTTC.

The V gene is TRBV11-2, the J gene TRBJ2-5, with D possibly being TRBD1 or TRBD2 (5 bases each). Trimming cost V 7 bases and J 7 bases, with 13 bases left between them. CDR3 length: 12 residues. Looked up from germline, CDR1 is SGHAT and CDR2 is FQNNGV. CDR3 in amino acids: CASTSAGGTQYF. Written as DNA, the CDR3 is TGTGCCAGCACCTCAGCTGGGGGGACCCAGTACTTC. The whole variable domain, remainder taken from reference TRBV11-2 and TRBJ2-5, is EAGVAQSPRYKIIEKRQSVAFWCNPISGHATLYWYQQILGQGPKLLIQFQNNGVVDDSQLPKDRFSAERLKGVDSTLKIQPAKLEDSAVYLCASTSAGGTQYFGPGTRLLVL.

The rearrangement uses TRBV4-1 and TRBJ1-3; no clear D. Germline V gives CDR1 MGHRA, CDR2 YSYEKL. This CDR3 has 15 residues. Trimming removed 1 base from V and 0 bases from J, with 7 bases in between. CDR3 coding DNA: TGCGCCAGCAGCCAAGTAGATCACTCTGGAAACACCATATATTTT. Its protein is CASSQVDHSGNTIYF.

This rearrangement joins TRBV5-4 to TRBJ1-6; maybe TRBD1 (6 bases). Germline V CDR1 and CDR2: SGHNT, YYREEE (reference sequence). The CDR3 consists of 14 residues. With 0 bases removed from V and 6 bases from J, the gap between germline ends came to 7 bases. CDR3 sequence (DNA): TGTGCCAGCAGCTTGGACAGGGCTAATTCACCCCTCCACTTT. This codes for CASSLDRANSPLHF.

A word on this clone: Within the sample, other DNA sequences also encode this same CDR3. The CDR3 loop is CASSLQGGNQPQHF. In DNA form, the CDR3 reads TGTGCCAGCAGTTTACAGGGTGGCAATCAGCCCCAGCATTTT. J is TRBJ1-5 and V is TRBV28, with D perhaps TRBD1 (5 bases). V lost 2 bases to trimming and J lost 2 bases, with 7 bases between them. The CDR3 length is 14 residues. Per germline, CDR1 MDHEN and CDR2 SYDVKM.

The J gene is TRBJ2-1, the V gene TRBV7-3; 8 bases are a match to TRBD2. Trimming cost V 4 bases and J 6 bases; bases outside gene matches: 11. The V gene's germline CDR1 is SGHTA and CDR2 FQGTGA. This CDR3 comprises 16 residues. The CDR3: CASSSTGTRLTNEQFF. The CDR3 bases are TGTGCCAGCAGCTCAACCGGGACTAGGCTCACCAATGAGCAGTTCTTC.

This sequence joins TRBV10-3 and TRBJ2-3; possible D gene TRBD2, 6 bases. The CDR3 sequence is 14 residues long. V was trimmed by 6 bases and J by 4 bases, leaving 14 bases between them. Per the germline V gene, CDR1 is ENHRY and CDR2 is SYGVKD. The CDR3 DNA sequence: TGTGCCATCAGCGACCCCGGGAGATCAGATACGCAGTATTTT. Protein sequence: CAISDPGRSDTQYF.

The CDR3 region has the DNA TGTGCCAGCAGTCGGCAGGGTGCTGGAAACACCATATATTTT. Its translation is CASSRQGAGNTIYF. This sequence joins TRBV6-5 and TRBJ1-3, with D perhaps TRBD1 (5 bases). The germline gives CDR1 MNHEY, CDR2 SVGAGI. V was pared by 5 bases and J by 2 bases, with 10 bases between. CDR3 length: 14 residues.

This clone was recorded a few times. The chain couples TRBV18 to TRBJ2-5; a weak D match, TRBD1 (6 bases). The V and J ends lost 1 base and 3 bases respectively, with 12 bases between them. CDR3 length equals 15 residues. Germline CDR1 reads KGHSH; CDR2 reads LQKENI. CDR3 protein: CASSPLDRREETQYF. The DNA for the CDR3 is TGTGCCAGCTCACCACTAGACAGGAGAGAAGAGACCCAGTACTTC.

The chain employs TRBV28 and TRBJ2-5, with a weak D call TRBD1 (6 bases). This CDR3 region has 16 residues. Germline CDR1 is MDHEN and CDR2 is SYDVKM. Trimming removed 2 bases from V and 1 base from J, with 14 bases in between. Here the CDR3 reads CASSLAPGASQETQYF. The CDR3 DNA follows: TGTGCCAGCAGTTTAGCCCCAGGGGCGTCCCAAGAGACCCAGTACTTC.

The rearrangement uses TRBV19 and TRBJ2-1; maybe TRBD2 (5 bases). V was pared by 9 bases and J by 10 bases, with 16 bases between. This CDR3 comprises 12 residues. CDR1 is LNHDA, CDR2 SQIVND, per germline (reference sequence). CDR3 DNA: TGTGCCAGCCGGGTGAGGGATGCGGAGCAGTTCTTC. Its translation is CASRVRDAEQFF. The full variable domain, completed using reference TRBV19 and TRBJ2-1, is DGGITQSPKYLFRKEGQNVTLSCEQNLNHDAMYWYRQDPGQGLRLIYYSQIVNDFQKGDIAEGYSVSREKKESFPLTVTSAQKNPTAFYLCASRVRDAEQFFGPGTRLTVL.

The chain couples TRBV7-8 to TRBJ2-7; D possibly uses TRBD1 or TRBD2 (6 bases each). The V gene lost 5 bases and the J gene lost 3 bases, with 17 bases spanning the gap. Germline assignment: CDR1 SGHVS and CDR2 FQNEAQ. CDR3 length: 15 residues. Here the CDR3 DNA reads TGTGCCAGCAGCCACACAGGGCTGGGGGGCTACGAGCAGTACTTC. Its translation is CASSHTGLGGYEQYF.

V gene TRBV13 combines with J gene TRBJ2-7; possible D gene TRBD1, 6 bases. The CDR3 totals 13 residues. Trimming took off 2 bases at V and 5 bases at J, with 10 bases between the two ends. CDR1 is PRHDT and CDR2 is FYEKMQ in the germline V gene (reference sequence). The CDR3 nucleotides read TGTGCCAGCAGCTTAACAGGGAGCAACGAGCAGTACTTC. It is translated as CASSLTGSNEQYF.